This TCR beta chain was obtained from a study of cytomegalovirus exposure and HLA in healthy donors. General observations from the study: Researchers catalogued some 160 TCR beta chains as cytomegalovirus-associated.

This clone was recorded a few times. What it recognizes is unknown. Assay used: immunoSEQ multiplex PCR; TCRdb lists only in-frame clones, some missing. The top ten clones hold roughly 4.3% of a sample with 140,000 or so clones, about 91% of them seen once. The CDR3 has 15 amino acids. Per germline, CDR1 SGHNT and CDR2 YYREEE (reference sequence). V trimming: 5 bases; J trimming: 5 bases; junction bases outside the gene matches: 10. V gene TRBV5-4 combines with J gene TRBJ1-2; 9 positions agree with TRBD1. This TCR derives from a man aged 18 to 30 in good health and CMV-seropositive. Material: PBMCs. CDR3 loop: CASSNKDRGKYGYTF. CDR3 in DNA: TGTGCCAGCAGTAATAAGGACAGGGGAAAATATGGCTACACCTTC.